This T cell receptor (beta chain) was documented in a study of T cells in localized non-small cell lung cancer. The study's findings and limits: Tumor trailed uninvolved adjacent lung in T cell clonality, which peaked there.

V lost 11 bases and J 4 bases, leaving 17 bases between the germline ends. This CDR3 has 13 residues. Per the germline V gene, CDR1 is MNHGY and CDR2 is SAAAGT. On this clone itself: Its antigen is still unknown.

TCRdb's copy holds only in-frame clones and misses some; the assay was immunoSEQ multiplex PCR. This table holds 1,500 to 2,000 clones, more than 20% found once. The adjacent lung that was sampled lay at least 2 cm from the tumor margin and showed no atypia. The TCR comes from a female donor over 55 with stage I lung adenocarcinoma. The sample was normal lung tissue next to the tumor, taken before any cancer treatment. This chain joins TRBV6-8 and TRBJ1-2; D possibly corresponds to TRBD1 (6 bases). The CDR3 DNA reads TGTGCCGCTGGTACAGGGACTCGCTATGGCTACACCTTC. It is translated as CAAGTGTRYGYTF.